The 22 T cell receptor beta chains presented below share a single source sample, sequenced in a study of PD-L1 blockade in urothelial cancer. Libraries were prepared by immunoSEQ multiplex PCR; TCRdb keeps only in-frame clonotypes and omits some of them. The top ten hold around 4.2% of the sample, which has 70,000 to 75,000 clones, 85% to 90% seen once. Time point of the sample: pretreatment peripheral blood. Source: PBMCs, taken around atezolizumab (anti-PD-L1) treatment. These receptors all come from a man aged 70-80 years with urothelial cancer.

The rearrangement joins TRBV7-3 to TRBJ1-2; weak D call: TRBD1 (5 bases). Germline loops: CDR1 SGHTA, CDR2 FQGTGA. V shed 2 bases and J shed 6 bases, with 13 bases lying between them. CDR3 length: 14 amino acids. The CDR3: CASSLGVEGHGYTF. CDR3 bases: TGTGCCAGCAGCTTAGGGGTGGAGGGGCATGGCTACACCTTC. The full variable domain, rest sourced from reference TRBV7-3 and TRBJ1-2, is GAGVSQTPSNKVTEKGKYVELRCDPISGHTALYWYRQSLGQGPEFLIYFQGTGAADDSGLPNDRFFAVRPEGSVSTLKIQRTERGDSAVYLCASSLGVEGHGYTFGSGTRLTVV.

The chain uses TRBV19 and TRBJ2-3; tentative D call: TRBD2 (5 bases). With 5 bases removed from V and 0 bases from J, the gap between germline ends came to 18 bases. In germline, CDR1 is LNHDA, CDR2 SQIVND (reference sequence). CDR3 size: 17 residues. CDR3 DNA sequence: TGTGCCAGTAGTCCCCGAGGGAGCGGAGCAAGCACAGATACGCAGTATTTT. Translating it yields CASSPRGSGASTDTQYF.

The V and J genes are TRBV5-1 and TRBJ2-5, with 9 bases matching TRBD2. V shed 1 base and J 5 bases; nucleotides not matched to a gene: 9. This CDR3 contains 16 residues. The V gene's germline CDR1 is SGHRS and CDR2 YFSETQ. The CDR3 nucleotides read TGCGCCAGCAGCTTGACGCCTAGCGGGATTGGGGAGACCCAGTACTTC. Translation gives CASSLTPSGIGETQYF.

The J gene is TRBJ1-1, the V gene TRBV5-4; 8 nucleotides align to TRBD1. Germline CDR1 reads SGHNT; CDR2 reads YYREEE (reference sequence). With V trimmed by 5 bases and J by 0 bases, 6 bases remained unmatched. The CDR3 totals 15 residues. For the CDR3, the DNA is TGTGCCAGCAGTTTACGGGACAGGATGAACACTGAAGCTTTCTTT. Translated, it gives CASSLRDRMNTEAFF.

This clone appeared a few times. The gene calls are TRBV2 and TRBJ2-5; TRBD1 might be the D (6 bases). Germline V lookup: CDR1 SNHLY, CDR2 FYNNEI. The CDR3 loop spans 16 amino acids. V was cut by 6 bases and J by 5 bases, with 22 bases left in between. CDR3 sequence: CASRRDRAGARETQYF. CDR3 bases: TGTGCCAGCAGGAGGGACCGGGCAGGGGCCAGGGAGACCCAGTACTTC.

This clone was counted between two and nine times. The chain uses TRBV5-4 and TRBJ2-7, with TRBD1 identical over 8 bases. The CDR3 has 14 residues. The V segment lost 4 bases and the J segment 7 bases; nucleotides outside the gene matches: 10. Germline lookup yields CDR1 SGHNT and CDR2 YYREEE (reference sequence). CDR3: CASSTQDRVGEQYF. The CDR3 region has the DNA TGTGCCAGCAGCACCCAGGACAGGGTGGGAGAGCAGTACTTC.

This clone has just a few counts. The chain combines TRBV27 with TRBJ2-7, with a possible D match to TRBD2 (5 bases). The CDR3 covers 13 residues. V lost 6 bases and J lost 7, with 16 bases in between. Germline V gives CDR1 MNHEY, CDR2 SMNVEV (reference sequence). The CDR3 loop is CASRARPGGEQYF. The CDR3 coding sequence is TGTGCCAGCAGGGCCCGACCCGGCGGGGAGCAGTACTTC.

This sequence joins TRBV9 and TRBJ2-1, with 12 bases lining up with TRBD2. Germline loops: CDR1 SGDLS, CDR2 YYNGEE. The CDR3 runs to 20 residues. Trimming at V came to 2 bases and at J to 8 bases, leaving 20 bases not matched to a gene. The CDR3 region is CASSVADLAGGPPFGDEQFF. The CDR3 nucleotides are TGTGCCAGCAGCGTTGCCGATCTAGCGGGAGGGCCCCCCTTTGGAGATGAGCAGTTCTTC.

This clone turned up a few times. The chain has TRBV5-5 and TRBJ1-1, with D hard to call. Germline CDR1 reads SGHKS; CDR2 reads YYEKEE (reference sequence). CDR3 length: 13 amino acids. Trimming shortened V by 0 bases and J by 1 base, and 4 bases separated the two germline ends. CDR3: CASSLDWNTEAFF. CDR3 sequence (DNA): TGTGCCAGCAGCTTGGACTGGAACACTGAAGCTTTCTTT.

The chain uses TRBV18 and TRBJ1-5; D perhaps matches TRBD1 (6 bases). The CDR3 loop spans 14 amino acids. V gave up 4 bases and J gave up 8 bases, with 15 bases separating them. Germline CDR1 and CDR2: KGHSH and LQKENI. The CDR3 loop is CASSLRQVFEPQHF. The CDR3 DNA reads as TGTGCCAGCTCACTTAGACAGGTTTTCGAGCCCCAGCATTTT.

The chain joins TRBV5-6 to TRBJ2-7; 8 positions agree with TRBD1. The V and J ends lost 3 bases and 6 bases, in that order; junction bases with no gene match: 14. The CDR3 loop spans 16 amino acids. Germline-derived CDR1 and CDR2 are SGHDT and YYEEEE. The CDR3 region is CASSSTRTGIFLEQYF. CDR3 bases: TGTGCCAGCAGCTCCACAAGGACAGGGATCTTCCTCGAGCAGTACTTC.

This clone was recorded once. The V call is TRBV10-3, the J call TRBJ2-1; possibly TRBD2 for D (5 bases). CDR1 ENHRY and CDR2 SYGVKD come from the germline V gene. Trimming stripped 4 bases from V and 0 bases from J, with 7 bases between. This CDR3 is 14 amino acids long. As DNA, the CDR3 is TGTGCCATCAGTGTAGCGAGCTCCTACAATGAGCAGTTCTTC. Amino acid sequence: CAISVASSYNEQFF.

This chain uses TRBV19 with TRBJ2-6, with 9 bases lining up with TRBD1. V trimming: 3 bases; J trimming: 1 base; junction bases outside the gene matches: 7. The germline gives CDR1 LNHDA, CDR2 SQIVND (reference sequence). This CDR3 contains 18 residues. As DNA, the CDR3 is TGTGCCAGTAGTATTCTGGGACAGGGCTTGTCTGGGGCCAACGTCCTGACTTTC. Protein product: CASSILGQGLSGANVLTF.

V usage is TRBV7-8 and J usage is TRBJ2-3, with TRBD2 identical over 8 bases. V was clipped by 5 bases and J by 5 bases; unmatched bases: 12. From germline, CDR1 is SGHVS and CDR2 FQNEAQ. This CDR3 region has 16 residues. The CDR3 protein is CASSERMTSVLDTQYF. The CDR3 region has the DNA TGTGCCAGCAGCGAAAGAATGACTAGCGTCTTAGATACGCAGTATTTT.

The chain carries TRBV27 and TRBJ2-7, with TRBD2 identical over 8 bases. Trimming took 8 bases from V and 1 from J; bases not matched to a gene: 7. The CDR3 consists of 14 residues. CDR1 and CDR2 (germline): MNHEY, SMNVEV (reference sequence). CDR3 DNA: TGTGCCAGCCGCCTAGGACTAGCATCCTACGAGCAGTACTTC. Its protein is CASRLGLASYEQYF.

This CDR3 is CASTRGSEKLFF. CDR3 nucleotides: TGTGCCAGCACTCGGGGTTCTGAAAAACTGTTTTTT. The genes are TRBV28 and TRBJ1-4, with D hard to call. The CDR3 is 12 residues long. V was trimmed by 7 bases and J by 7 bases, leaving 10 bases between them. Germline lookup yields CDR1 MDHEN and CDR2 SYDVKM.

The V call is TRBV19, the J call TRBJ2-1; 8 nucleotides align to TRBD2. The germline V gene has CDR1 LNHDA and CDR2 SQIVND (reference sequence). The CDR3 is 15 residues long. With V trimmed by 4 bases and J by 6 bases, 8 bases remained unmatched. CDR3 amino acids: CASSTWTSRSNEQFF. CDR3 bases: TGTGCCAGTAGTACGTGGACTAGCAGGAGCAATGAGCAGTTCTTC.

This clone has just a few counts. This chain joins TRBV27 and TRBJ2-3; the match to TRBD2 covers 10 bases. Trimming cost V 5 bases and J 0 bases; bases outside gene matches: 14. The CDR3 has 19 amino acids. Germline lookup yields CDR1 MNHEY and CDR2 SMNVEV (reference sequence). The CDR3 DNA reads as TGTGCCAGCAGTATAAAAAACCTAGCGGGAGTCCCTAGCACAGATACGCAGTATTTT. It codes for CASSIKNLAGVPSTDTQYF.

V gene TRBV11-2 combines with J gene TRBJ2-1, with 7 positions matching TRBD2. The CDR3 has 12 residues. J was trimmed by 7 bases and V by 7 bases; bases with no gene match: 4. Germline assignment: CDR1 SGHAT and CDR2 FQNNGV. In nucleotides, the CDR3 is TGTGCCAGCAAGCGGGAACGGAATGAGCAGTTCTTC. Translating it yields CASKRERNEQFF.

The V call is TRBV6-1, the J call TRBJ1-5, with TRBD1 matching over 9 bases. Germline trimming cut 5 bases from V and 5 bases from J; bases unmatched to any gene: 7. This CDR3 contains 15 residues. Per the germline V gene, CDR1 is MNHNS and CDR2 is SASEGT. CDR3 region: CASSIQTGGHQPQHF. The CDR3 DNA sequence: TGTGCCAGCAGTATCCAGACAGGGGGTCATCAGCCCCAGCATTTT.

The rearrangement uses TRBV28 and TRBJ1-5; tentatively, D is TRBD1 (5 bases). CDR1 is MDHEN, CDR2 SYDVKM, per germline. This CDR3 contains 13 residues. V gave up 0 bases and J gave up 9 bases, with 9 bases separating them. The DNA of the CDR3 is TGTGCCAGCAGTTTATGGGGGCGGTGGCCCCAGCATTTT. Translating it yields CASSLWGRWPQHF.

The chain couples TRBV6-6 to TRBJ1-4, with D possibly matching TRBD1 (6 bases). CDR3 length equals 15 residues. V shed 7 bases and J shed 0 bases, with 12 bases lying between them. Germline V gene data show CDR1 as MNHNY and CDR2 as SVGAGI (reference sequence). The CDR3 nucleotides read TGTGCCAGCAAAACAGGGATGCCAACTAATGAAAAACTGTTTTTT. Translation: CASKTGMPTNEKLFF.